Listed here are 20 T cell receptor beta chains from one sample, sequenced in a study of beta chain features in type 1 diabetes. Sequenced material consisted of expressed TCRB transcripts (all of the isolated RNA was reverse transcribed). The table came from immunoSEQ multiplex PCR; TCRdb's copy has only in-frame clones and leaves some out. The sample records about 160,000 clones, 7.5% to 9.5% being singletons. The sample consisted of central memory CD4+ T cells from blood. Receptor source: a woman between 18 and 29 years old in good health.

The rearrangement links TRBV11-2 to TRBJ1-2; D is unclear. The CDR3 loop spans 13 amino acids. Deletions cut 1 base from V and 5 bases from J, with 8 bases between. CDR1 and CDR2 (germline): SGHAT, FQNNGV. Written as DNA, the CDR3 is TGTGCCAGCAGCTTAGGGCGGGGTTATGGCTACACCTTC. As protein: CASSLGRGYGYTF.

This clone came up a few times. The genes are TRBV7-2 and TRBJ1-2; D possibly corresponds to TRBD1 (6 bases). The CDR3 spans 15 residues. Germline V lookup: CDR1 SGHTA, CDR2 FQGNSA. V was shortened by 5 bases and J by 4 bases, with 17 bases between the two germline ends. The CDR3 DNA follows: TGTGCCAGCAGCCCTCGCGGGGGGCTGGCCTATGGCTACACCTTC. It yields the protein CASSPRGGLAYGYTF.

This chain connects TRBV11-2 to TRBJ1-1; 9 bases match TRBD1. V shed 5 bases and J 0 bases; nucleotides not matched to a gene: 7. This CDR3 is built from 16 residues. Germline V gene lookup returns CDR1 SGHAT and CDR2 FQNNGV. The CDR3 DNA follows: TGTGCCAGCAGCCCGGGACAGGGCCTGATGAACACTGAAGCTTTCTTT. Translated: CASSPGQGLMNTEAFF.

The gene calls are TRBV7-9 and TRBJ1-2; 8 bases are shared with TRBD1. V was clipped by 5 bases and J by 4 bases; unmatched bases: 12. Germline CDR1 SEHNR, CDR2 FQNEAQ (reference sequence). The CDR3 length is 16 residues. CDR3 amino acids: CASSNPSRGLGYGYTF. The CDR3 coding sequence is TGTGCCAGCAGCAACCCTAGCAGGGGGCTCGGCTATGGCTACACCTTC.

The chain couples TRBV30 to TRBJ1-1; TRBD1 is a possible D gene (6 bases). CDR1 is GTSNPN, CDR2 SVGIG, per germline (reference sequence). V was shortened by 3 bases and J by 1 base, with 21 bases between the two germline ends. This CDR3 region has 17 residues. CDR3 residues: CAWSDPRGAGRNTEAFF. CDR3 in DNA: TGTGCCTGGAGCGACCCACGGGGGGCAGGGCGGAACACTGAAGCTTTCTTT.

The table lists this clone with a few counts. The chain joins TRBV10-3 to TRBJ2-1; 10 positions agree with TRBD2. Germline V gene sequence: CDR1 ENHRY, CDR2 SYGVKD. The CDR3 totals 16 residues. V gave up 0 bases and J gave up 9 bases; unmatched junction bases: 8. The CDR3 region has the DNA TGTGCCATCAGTGAGTCCGTAGCGGGGGGAAGGGCTGAGCAGTTCTTC. Translation: CAISESVAGGRAEQFF.

V usage is TRBV30 and J usage is TRBJ1-6; weak D call: TRBD1 (5 bases). V was cut by 1 base and J by 2 bases, with 9 bases left in between. This CDR3 contains 15 residues. Germline assignment: CDR1 GTSNPN and CDR2 SVGIG (reference sequence). CDR3 bases: TGTGCCTGGAGTGAACAGGAGCCCTATAATTCACCCCTCCACTTT. Translated, it gives CAWSEQEPYNSPLHF. Using reference TRBV30 and TRBJ1-6 for the parts outside the CDR3, the full variable domain is SQTIHQWPATLVQPVGSPLSLECTVEGTSNPNLYWYRQAAGRGLQLLFYSVGIGQISSEVPQNLSASRPQDRQFILSSKKLLLSDSGFYLCAWSEQEPYNSPLHFGNGTRLTVT.

This rearrangement joins TRBV25-1 to TRBJ2-1; 7 nucleotides align to TRBD2. The CDR3 is 17 residues long. Germline loops: CDR1 MGHDK, CDR2 SYGVNS. V lost 7 bases to trimming and J lost 1 base; unmatched junction nucleotides: 13. CDR3 residues: CASNPRTSGWSYNEQFF. In DNA, the CDR3 is TGTGCCAGCAACCCCCGGACTAGTGGGTGGTCCTACAATGAGCAGTTCTTC.

V usage is TRBV2 and J usage is TRBJ2-1; tentative D call: TRBD2 (6 bases). Germline lookup yields CDR1 SNHLY and CDR2 FYNNEI. The CDR3 runs to 11 residues. The V end was cut by 4 bases, the J end by 10 bases, with 8 bases between. CDR3 region: CASSGLAEQFF. CDR3 coding DNA: TGTGCCAGCAGTGGGCTAGCGGAGCAGTTCTTC.

The chain is built from TRBV10-3 and TRBJ1-1; D is uncertain. V lost 3 bases to trimming and J lost 2 bases, with 7 bases between them. The CDR3 is 13 residues long. Germline CDR1 is ENHRY and CDR2 is SYGVKD. The CDR3 DNA is TGTGCCATCAGTGATACGGGTAACACTGAAGCTTTCTTT. As protein: CAISDTGNTEAFF.

This clone has a handful of counts. This chain joins TRBV7-9 and TRBJ2-7, with 8 positions matching TRBD1. In germline, CDR1 is SEHNR, CDR2 FQNEAQ (reference sequence). The CDR3 has 15 residues. Germline trimming cut 4 bases from V and 4 bases from J; bases unmatched to any gene: 9. CDR3 sequence (DNA): TGTGCCAGCAGCTCCTTCCAGGGGGCAGGTTACGAGCAGTACTTC. Encoded protein: CASSSFQGAGYEQYF.

This clone turned up a few times. The chain joins TRBV7-3 to TRBJ2-2; D is possibly TRBD1 (5 bases). V shed 5 bases and J shed 4 bases, with 14 bases lying between them. CDR1 and CDR2 (germline): SGHTA, FQGTGA. The CDR3 totals 15 residues. This CDR3 reads CASSPLTAFTGELFF. CDR3 DNA sequence: TGTGCCAGCAGCCCGCTGACAGCGTTCACCGGGGAGCTGTTTTTT.

The V call is TRBV13, the J call TRBJ2-7; TRBD1 matches 10 bases. V lost 5 bases and J lost 1; bases outside the gene matches: 5. CDR3 length equals 15 residues. In germline, CDR1 is PRHDT, CDR2 FYEKMQ (reference sequence). The CDR3 reads CASSARTGGSYEQYF. CDR3 sequence (DNA): TGTGCCAGCAGCGCTCGGACAGGGGGATCCTACGAGCAGTACTTC.

The chain recombines TRBV19 with TRBJ2-2; D gene ambiguous. Trimming pared 4 bases from V and 4 bases from J, leaving 10 bases between. The CDR3 is 14 amino acids. CDR1 and CDR2 from the germline V gene are LNHDA and SQIVND (reference sequence). In DNA, the CDR3 is TGTGCCAGTAGTAAGTTGCGAAGCACCGGGGAGCTGTTTTTT. It yields the protein CASSKLRSTGELFF.

This clone appeared a few times. V is TRBV29-1 and J is TRBJ1-1; 8 positions agree with TRBD1. V was clipped by 0 bases and J by 7 bases; unmatched bases: 13. This CDR3 region has 16 residues. Germline values: CDR1 SQVTM, CDR2 ANQGSEA. CDR3 sequence (DNA): TGCAGCGTTGAAGAGGGAGGCAGGGGGCGATTGGGTGAAGCTTTCTTT. This sequence encodes CSVEEGGRGRLGEAFF.

The chain combines TRBV7-3 with TRBJ2-1, with 11 bases that match TRBD2. CDR1 and CDR2 (germline): SGHTA, FQGTGA. V was pared by 3 bases and J by 10 bases, with 8 bases of the junction left unmatched. The CDR3 sequence is 15 residues long. CDR3 nucleotide sequence: TGTGCCAGCAGCTTTGCTGGGCTAGCGGGGGGCGAGCAGTTCTTC. It translates to CASSFAGLAGGEQFF. Drawing the rest from reference TRBV7-3 and TRBJ2-1, the complete variable domain is GAGVSQTPSNKVTEKGKYVELRCDPISGHTALYWYRQSLGQGPEFLIYFQGTGAADDSGLPNDRFFAVRPEGSVSTLKIQRTERGDSAVYLCASSFAGLAGGEQFFGPGTRLTVL.

Only a few counts were recorded for this clone. The rearrangement uses TRBV30 and TRBJ1-5, with D hard to call. V was trimmed by 4 bases and J by 0 bases, leaving 10 bases between them. CDR3 length: 14 amino acids. The germline gives CDR1 GTSNPN, CDR2 SVGIG (reference sequence). The CDR3 DNA follows: TGTGCCTGGACCCCAGGATATAGCAATCAGCCCCAGCATTTT. Translation gives CAWTPGYSNQPQHF.

The J gene is TRBJ1-1, the V gene TRBV19, with D maybe TRBD1 (5 bases). Trimming removed 6 bases at V and 8 bases at J, with 13 bases between. This CDR3 is 12 amino acids long. The germline CDR1 and CDR2 sequences are LNHDA and SQIVND (reference sequence). The CDR3 nucleotides read TGTGCCAGTAGGACAGTGTTCCACGAAGCTTTCTTT. Its translation is CASRTVFHEAFF.

This chain uses TRBV30 with TRBJ1-3; D remains unclear. From germline, CDR1 is GTSNPN and CDR2 SVGIG (reference sequence). This CDR3 is built from 14 residues. Trimming left V 2 bases short and J 2 bases short, with 10 bases between. The CDR3 nucleotides are TGTGCCTGGAGTAATAGCGAGGCTGGAAACACCATATATTTT. Protein sequence: CAWSNSEAGNTIYF.

The rearrangement links TRBV9 to TRBJ1-4, with D perhaps TRBD1 (6 bases). Trimming left V 3 bases short and J 8 bases short, with 14 bases between. The CDR3 loop spans 14 amino acids. Germline CDR1 SGDLS, CDR2 YYNGEE. This CDR3 reads CASSAGTNQEKLFF. CDR3 coding DNA: TGTGCCAGCAGCGCTGGGACAAACCAGGAAAAACTGTTTTTT.